This T cell receptor beta chain was sequenced for a study of T cells in Graves' hyperthyroidism and ophthalmopathy. This clonotype showed up just a few times. Stable hyperthyroidism: no ophthalmopathy progression over 18 months of follow-up. Amplification targeted TCR beta CDR3 regions from RNA transcripts. HTBI primers were the set used in a first-round RT-PCR of the TCR CDR3. TCRdb used MiXCR to reprocess the multiplex PCR reads, holding one entry per CDR3 protein. Counted here are about 320,000 distinct CDR3 sequences, approximately 16% occurring once; the ten biggest clones make up around 35%. Sequencing was performed on blood. The receptor was derived from a man aged 25-45 years with Graves' hyperthyroidism.

CDR3 nucleotides: TGTGCCAGCAGCGAGACACAGGGTGAGCCCCAGCATTTT. This encodes CASSETQGEPQHF. This chain joins TRBV11-1 and TRBJ1-5; weak D call: TRBD1 (6 bases). Germline lookup yields CDR1 SGHAT and CDR2 FQDESV (reference sequence). V was cut by 5 bases and J by 8 bases, with 13 bases left in between. This CDR3 has 13 residues.